Listed here are 17 T cell receptor beta chains from one sample, sequenced in a study of T cells after yellow fever vaccination (dated by TCRdb to about 2019). Library method: 5' RACE. Sequencing was carried out with an Illumina NovaSeq 6000. Starting from the raw public reads, TCRdb applied fastp trimming at Q25, assembled clones with MiXCR and retained in-frame beta chains. Each entry is one CDR3 protein sequence, shown with its most common DNA and genes. In all, the sample holds 250,000 to 350,000 distinct CDR3 sequences, and 3.5% to 5% of those were seen once. Less than 20% of the sample is held by the ten biggest clonotypes. The sample's treatment or condition label, in plain terms: live attenuated yellow fever vaccine strain. The source was PBMCs, collected 15 days after the yellow fever booster vaccination. The source is a man in his late teens or twenties who received the YFV17D yellow fever vaccine.

This clonotype was counted between two and nine times. The V and J genes are TRBV7-9 and TRBJ2-7; TRBD1 is a possible D gene (5 bases). Trimming cost V 1 base and J 6 bases, with 10 bases left between them. The CDR3 has 13 residues. Germline CDR1 and CDR2: SEHNR and FQNEAQ (reference sequence). CDR3 region: CASSLERGREQYF. The DNA for the CDR3 is TGTGCCAGCAGCTTAGAAAGGGGTCGCGAGCAGTACTTC.

The sample holds a few counts of this clonotype. The V gene is TRBV9, the J gene TRBJ1-4; 7 positions match TRBD1. After removal of 4 bases from V and 7 bases from J, the junction contained 7 bases not matched to a gene. Germline CDR1 is SGDLS and CDR2 is YYNGEE. This CDR3 contains 14 residues. Written as DNA, the CDR3 is TGTGCCAGCAGCAAACGACAGGGAGGTGAAAAACTGTTTTTT. It translates to CASSKRQGGEKLFF.

The genes are TRBV25-1 and TRBJ2-5; TRBD1 matches at 8 bases. CDR3 length: 14 amino acids. CDR1 MGHDK and CDR2 SYGVNS come from the germline V gene. The V gene end was trimmed by 5 bases and the J gene end by 2 bases; junction bases not matched to a gene: 4. The CDR3 coding sequence is TGTGCCAGCAGTAGACAGGGGTTTCAAGAGACCCAGTACTTC. The encoded protein is CASSRQGFQETQYF.

The table lists this clonotype with a few counts. CDR3 amino acids: CASSWGQGAAGNTIYF. The CDR3 DNA reads as TGTGCCAGCAGCTGGGGACAGGGGGCCGCTGGAAACACCATATATTTT. The chain carries TRBV5-6 and TRBJ1-3; 12 bases match TRBD1. V shed 3 bases, J shed 2 bases, and the junction held 3 bases outside the gene matches. The CDR3 runs to 16 residues. Germline CDR1 is SGHDT and CDR2 is YYEEEE.

This clonotype was seen repeatedly, ten times or more. The chain carries TRBV6-2 or TRBV6-3 and TRBJ2-5; possible D gene TRBD1, 5 bases. V was trimmed by 0 bases and J by 2 bases, leaving 10 bases between them. Germline-derived CDR1 and CDR2 are MNHEY and SVGEGT. The CDR3 is 15 amino acids. The CDR3 loop reads CASSYSARTQETQYF. CDR3 bases: TGTGCCAGCAGTTACTCTGCGCGGACACAAGAGACCCAGTACTTC.

This clonotype was recorded at least ten times. The chain employs TRBV4-1 and TRBJ1-5; unclear D gene. The V end was cut by 1 base, the J end by 0 bases, with 10 bases between. This CDR3 is 16 amino acids long. The V gene's germline CDR1 is MGHRA and CDR2 YSYEKL. In DNA form, the CDR3 reads TGCGCCAGCAGCCAAGCCTTTGGTCATAGCAATCAGCCCCAGCATTTT. The encoded protein is CASSQAFGHSNQPQHF.

This clonotype was counted many times. This rearrangement joins TRBV24-1 to TRBJ2-1; unclear D gene. CDR1 KGHDR and CDR2 SFDVKD come from the germline V gene. The CDR3 is made up of 12 amino acids. V shed 4 bases and J shed 10 bases, with 10 bases lying between them. This CDR3 is CATSEWTGEQFF. Here the CDR3 DNA reads TGTGCCACCAGTGAATGGACCGGAGAGCAGTTCTTC.

This clonotype was seen a handful of times. The gene calls are TRBV5-1 and TRBJ2-7, with 8 bases that match TRBD2. In germline, CDR1 is SGHRS, CDR2 YFSETQ. CDR3 length equals 14 residues. V lost 0 bases to trimming and J lost 4 bases; unmatched junction nucleotides: 3. CDR3 sequence: CASSLGGGRYEQYV. In DNA, the CDR3 is TGCGCCAGCAGCTTGGGCGGGGGGCGGTACGAGCAGTACGTC.

The V and J genes are TRBV19 and TRBJ1-1; D is possibly TRBD1 (5 bases). The germline V gene has CDR1 LNHDA and CDR2 SQIVND (reference sequence). The germline V and J ends were trimmed by 9 bases and 6 bases, with 17 bases remaining between them. This CDR3 is built from 13 residues. The CDR3 region has the DNA TGTGCCAGCGGGACCTCCCTGGGCGCTGAAGCTTTCTTT. Translation gives CASGTSLGAEAFF.

Of note for this clonotype: A much bigger clone sits one base away, suggesting this may be a read error. The chain combines TRBV6-5 with TRBJ2-3; 9 nucleotides align to TRBD1. This CDR3 has 16 amino acids. From germline, CDR1 is MNHEY and CDR2 SVGAGI. CDR3 DNA: TGTGCCAGCAGCCATCCACGGGACAGGGCCCCAGATACGAAGTATTTT. It yields the protein CASSHPRDRAPDTKYF.

This clonotype was seen a handful of times. Here the CDR3 DNA reads TGTGCCACCAGTGACACGACTAGCGCTGAGCAGTTCTTC. It specifies CATSDTTSAEQFF. The chain couples TRBV24-1 to TRBJ2-1, with TRBD2 matching 8 bases. The CDR3 is made up of 13 amino acids. Germline CDR1 reads KGHDR; CDR2 reads SFDVKD. The V and J ends lost 4 bases and 9 bases, in that order; junction bases with no gene match: 4.

This clonotype was picked up many times. The chain joins TRBV7-2 to TRBJ2-3; D gene unclear. Germline assignment: CDR1 SGHTA and CDR2 FQGNSA. The CDR3 is 12 amino acids. The V end lost 6 bases, the J end lost 4 bases, and 8 bases lay between the germline ends. CDR3 protein: CASRWGSDTQYF. The DNA for the CDR3 is TGTGCCAGCAGATGGGGATCAGATACGCAGTATTTT.

The gene calls are TRBV20-1 and TRBJ2-1; no clear D gene. The CDR3 has 11 residues. Germline CDR1 DFQATT, CDR2 SNEGSKA (reference sequence). Trimming left V 5 bases short and J 9 bases short, with 11 bases between. In DNA form, the CDR3 reads TGCAGTGCTGAACAAGCGACTGAGCAGTTCTTC. Its protein product is CSAEQATEQFF.

This clonotype was counted between two and nine times. V usage is TRBV18 and J usage is TRBJ1-2, with a weak D call TRBD1 (5 bases). This CDR3 has 14 amino acids. Trimming stripped 3 bases from V and 1 base from J, with 9 bases between. Germline lookup yields CDR1 KGHSH and CDR2 LQKENI. In DNA form, the CDR3 reads TGTGCCAGCTCACCCCCGGGGGTTAACTATGGCTACACCTTC. Its translation is CASSPPGVNYGYTF.

The chain uses TRBV19 and TRBJ1-1, with D tentatively TRBD1 (5 bases). Germline CDR1 LNHDA, CDR2 SQIVND (reference sequence). Trimming cost V 7 bases and J 1 base, with 13 bases left between them. The CDR3 covers 14 residues. CDR3 nucleotide sequence: TGTGCCAGTACTAAAAGGAGGGGGAACACTGAAGCTTTCTTT. It codes for CASTKRRGNTEAFF.

This clonotype showed up many times. The chain carries TRBV9 and TRBJ2-1; D might be TRBD1 (6 bases). The V gene lost 4 bases and the J gene lost 1 base, with 12 bases spanning the gap. There are 15 residues in the CDR3. In germline, CDR1 is SGDLS, CDR2 YYNGEE. CDR3 amino acids: CASSPLGGSYNEQFF. The CDR3 bases are TGTGCCAGCAGCCCCTTAGGGGGTTCCTACAATGAGCAGTTCTTC.

V gene TRBV6-1 combines with J gene TRBJ1-6; 10 nucleotides agree with TRBD1. The CDR3 totals 15 residues. Germline V CDR1 and CDR2: MNHNS, SASEGT. With V trimmed by 11 bases and J by 6 bases, 10 bases remained unmatched. The CDR3 DNA sequence: TGTGCCCTGAGCGGGACAGGGGAAATTAATTCACCCCTCCACTTT. It is translated as CALSGTGEINSPLHF.